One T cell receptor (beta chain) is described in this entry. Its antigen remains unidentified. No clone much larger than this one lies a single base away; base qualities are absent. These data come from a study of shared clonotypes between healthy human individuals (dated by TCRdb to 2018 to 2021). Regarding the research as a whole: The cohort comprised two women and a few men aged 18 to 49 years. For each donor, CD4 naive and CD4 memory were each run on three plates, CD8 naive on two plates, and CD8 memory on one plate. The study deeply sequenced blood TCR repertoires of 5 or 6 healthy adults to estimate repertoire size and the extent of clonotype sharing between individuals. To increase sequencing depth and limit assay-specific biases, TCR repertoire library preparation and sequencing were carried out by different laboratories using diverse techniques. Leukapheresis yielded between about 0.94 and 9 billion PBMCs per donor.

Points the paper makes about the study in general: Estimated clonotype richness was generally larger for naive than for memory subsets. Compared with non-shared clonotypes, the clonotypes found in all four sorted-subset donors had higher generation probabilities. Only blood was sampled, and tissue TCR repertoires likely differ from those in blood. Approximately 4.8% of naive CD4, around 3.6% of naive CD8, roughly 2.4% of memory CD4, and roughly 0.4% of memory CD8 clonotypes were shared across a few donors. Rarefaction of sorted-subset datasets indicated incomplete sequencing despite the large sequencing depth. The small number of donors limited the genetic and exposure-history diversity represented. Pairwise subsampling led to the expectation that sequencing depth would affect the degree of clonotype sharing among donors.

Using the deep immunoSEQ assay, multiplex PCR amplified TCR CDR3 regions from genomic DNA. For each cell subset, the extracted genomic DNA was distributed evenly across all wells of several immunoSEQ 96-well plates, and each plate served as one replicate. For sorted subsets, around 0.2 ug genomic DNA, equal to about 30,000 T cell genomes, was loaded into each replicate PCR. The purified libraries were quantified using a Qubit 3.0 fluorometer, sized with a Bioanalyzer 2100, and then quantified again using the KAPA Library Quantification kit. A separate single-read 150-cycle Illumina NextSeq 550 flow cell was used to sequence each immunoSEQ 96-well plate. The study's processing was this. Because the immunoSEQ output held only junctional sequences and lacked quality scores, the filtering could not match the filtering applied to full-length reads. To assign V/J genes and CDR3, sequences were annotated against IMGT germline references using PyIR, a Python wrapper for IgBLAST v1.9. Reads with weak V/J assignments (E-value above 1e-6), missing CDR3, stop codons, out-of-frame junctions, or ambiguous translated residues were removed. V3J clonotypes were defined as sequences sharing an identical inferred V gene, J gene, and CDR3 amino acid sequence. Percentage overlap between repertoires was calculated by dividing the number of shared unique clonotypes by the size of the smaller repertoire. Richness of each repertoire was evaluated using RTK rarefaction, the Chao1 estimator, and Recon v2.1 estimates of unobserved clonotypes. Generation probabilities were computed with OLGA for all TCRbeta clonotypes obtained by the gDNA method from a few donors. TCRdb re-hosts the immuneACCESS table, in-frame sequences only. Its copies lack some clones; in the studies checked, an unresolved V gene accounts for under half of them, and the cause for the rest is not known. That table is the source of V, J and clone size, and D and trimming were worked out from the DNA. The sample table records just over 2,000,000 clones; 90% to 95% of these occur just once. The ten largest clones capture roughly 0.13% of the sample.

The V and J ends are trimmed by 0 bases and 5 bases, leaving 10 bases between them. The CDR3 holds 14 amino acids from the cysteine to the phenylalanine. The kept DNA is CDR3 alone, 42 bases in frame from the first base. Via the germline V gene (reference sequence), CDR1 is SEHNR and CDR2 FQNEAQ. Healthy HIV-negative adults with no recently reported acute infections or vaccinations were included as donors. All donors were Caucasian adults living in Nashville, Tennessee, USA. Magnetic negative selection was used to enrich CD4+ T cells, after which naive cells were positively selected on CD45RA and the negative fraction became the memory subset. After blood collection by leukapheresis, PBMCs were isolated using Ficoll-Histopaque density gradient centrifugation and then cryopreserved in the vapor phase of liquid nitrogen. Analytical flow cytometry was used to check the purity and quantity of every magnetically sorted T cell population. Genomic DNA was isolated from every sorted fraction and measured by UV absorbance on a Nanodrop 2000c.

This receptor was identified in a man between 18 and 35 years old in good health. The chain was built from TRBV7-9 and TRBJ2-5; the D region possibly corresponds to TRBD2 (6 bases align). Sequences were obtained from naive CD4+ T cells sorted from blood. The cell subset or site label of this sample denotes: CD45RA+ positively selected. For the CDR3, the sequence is CASSLARLAETQYF. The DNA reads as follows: TGTGCCAGCAGCTTAGCGCGGCTAGCGGAGACCCAGTACTTC. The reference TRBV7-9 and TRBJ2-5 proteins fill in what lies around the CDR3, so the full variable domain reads DTGVSQNPRHKITKRGQNVTFRCDPISEHNRLYWYRQTLGQGPEFLTYFQNEAQLEKSRLLSDRFSAERPKGSFSTLEIQRTEQGDSAMYLCASSLARLAETQYFGPGTRLLVL.